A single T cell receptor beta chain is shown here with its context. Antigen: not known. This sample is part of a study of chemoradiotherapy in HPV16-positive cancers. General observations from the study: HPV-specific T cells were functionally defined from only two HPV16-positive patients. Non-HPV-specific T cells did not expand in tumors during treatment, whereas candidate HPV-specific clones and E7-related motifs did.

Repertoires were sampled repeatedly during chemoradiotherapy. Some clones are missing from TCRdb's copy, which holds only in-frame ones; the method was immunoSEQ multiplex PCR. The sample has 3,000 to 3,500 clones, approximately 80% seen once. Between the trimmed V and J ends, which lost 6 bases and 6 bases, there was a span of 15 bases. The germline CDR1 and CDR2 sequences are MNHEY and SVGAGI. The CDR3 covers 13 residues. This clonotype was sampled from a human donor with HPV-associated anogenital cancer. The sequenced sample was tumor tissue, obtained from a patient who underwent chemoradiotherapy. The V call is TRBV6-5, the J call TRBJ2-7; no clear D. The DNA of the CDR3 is TGTGCCAGCAGCCAATCCCACTGGGGCGAGCAGTACTTC. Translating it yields CASSQSHWGEQYF.